These 17 T cell receptor beta chains share one sample of origin, sequenced in a study of beta chain features in type 1 diabetes. Investigators reverse transcribed all isolated RNA, so they sequenced expressed TCRB transcripts. Clones were read by immunoSEQ multiplex PCR, and TCRdb kept only the in-frame ones, dropping some. This table holds hundreds of thousands of clones, about 14% found once. General observations from the study: TCRB CDR3s from Type 1 diabetes patients were moderately but significantly shorter in all four CD4+ subsets.

No antigens are known for them. The material sequenced was naive CD4+ T cells from blood. The receptors come from a man between 18 and 35 years old with type 1 diabetes.

This rearrangement joins TRBV28 to TRBJ2-5, with TRBD2 matching 8 bases. V was pared by 7 bases and J by 4 bases, with 14 bases of the junction left unmatched. Germline loops: CDR1 MDHEN, CDR2 SYDVKM. The CDR3 extends over 16 amino acids. Here the CDR3 DNA reads TGTGCCAGCAACGGGTGGCGGGGGGCACCGGGAGAGACCCAGTACTTC. Amino acids: CASNGWRGAPGETQYF.

This clone was detected only a few times. The chain carries TRBV14 and TRBJ1-2; D not certain. This CDR3 is 13 amino acids long. The V gene's germline CDR1 is SGHDN and CDR2 FVKESK. The ends were cut back, 0 bases at V and 2 bases at J, with 4 bases in the middle. CDR3 DNA sequence: TGTGCCAGCAGCCAAGAATACAACTATGGCTACACCTTC. Translated, it gives CASSQEYNYGYTF.

The sample holds a few counts of this clone. The sample holds other DNA sequences that translate to the same CDR3. The chain links TRBV20-1 to TRBJ1-5; D is uncertain. Trimming left V 0 bases short and J 8 bases short, with 5 bases between. In germline, CDR1 is DFQATT, CDR2 SNEGSKA (reference sequence). This CDR3 region has 11 residues. CDR3 sequence reads: CSARDGEPQHF. CDR3 bases: TGCAGTGCTAGAGATGGAGAGCCCCAGCATTTT.

This clone was recorded a few times. The chain uses TRBV14 and TRBJ2-5, with D tentatively TRBD1 (5 bases). The CDR3 spans 15 residues. Germline CDR1 reads SGHDN; CDR2 reads FVKESK. V was cut by 0 bases and J by 5 bases, with 13 bases left in between. The CDR3 coding sequence is TGTGCCAGCAGCCAAGAGCGCAGGGCAGGGGAGACCCAGTACTTC. Its protein product is CASSQERRAGETQYF.

V is TRBV28 and J is TRBJ1-6; D gene ambiguous. In germline, CDR1 is MDHEN, CDR2 SYDVKM. CDR3 length: 16 residues. V was cut by 4 bases and J by 7 bases, with 17 bases left in between. CDR3 sequence (DNA): TGTGCCAGCAGTTCCCTGTGGGTACGGAGGAATTCACCCCTCCACTTT. Protein product: CASSSLWVRRNSPLHF.

This clone was detected a few times. The chain has TRBV18 and TRBJ1-2; D might be TRBD1 (5 bases). Germline CDR1 is KGHSH and CDR2 is LQKENI. The CDR3 is 13 amino acids. The ends were cut back, 3 bases at V and 8 bases at J, with 13 bases in the middle. This chain's CDR3 is CASSPFQGDGYTF. DNA for the CDR3: TGTGCCAGCTCACCTTTCCAGGGAGACGGCTACACCTTC.

V and J are TRBV28 and TRBJ1-2; D uncertain. V lost 1 base and J lost 7, with 7 bases in between. Germline CDR1 and CDR2: MDHEN and SYDVKM. The CDR3 has 12 amino acids. The DNA for the CDR3 is TGTGCCAGCAGTTTATCTCAGTCTGGCTACACCTTC. Protein: CASSLSQSGYTF.

The V gene is TRBV9, the J gene TRBJ2-3; TRBD1 might be the D (6 bases). With 3 bases removed from V and 3 bases from J, the gap between germline ends came to 11 bases. CDR1 SGDLS and CDR2 YYNGEE come from the germline V gene. This CDR3 contains 14 residues. Written as DNA, the CDR3 is TGTGCCAGCAGCGCCAGGGGTTTAACAGATACGCAGTATTTT. Its translation is CASSARGLTDTQYF. Full variable domain (remainder filled in from reference TRBV9 and TRBJ2-3): DSGVTQTPKHLITATGQRVTLRCSPRSGDLSVYWYQQSLDQGLQFLIQYYNGEERAKGNILERFSAQQFPDLHSELNLSSLELGDSALYFCASSARGLTDTQYFGPGTRLTVL.

There are a few counts of this clone. CDR3 DNA sequence: TGCAGCGCCCAGGGGGCGGTTGAGACCCAGTACTTC. Translating it yields CSAQGAVETQYF. The rearrangement links TRBV29-1 to TRBJ2-5; 8 bases are a match to TRBD1. With 7 bases clipped from V and 5 bases from J, the junction kept 6 bases outside the gene matches. CDR1 SQVTM and CDR2 ANQGSEA come from the germline V gene. The CDR3 length is 12 residues.

The chain has TRBV29-1 and TRBJ2-6; D is uncertain. V lost 6 bases and J lost 1, with 7 bases in between. CDR1 and CDR2 from the germline V gene are SQVTM and ANQGSEA. This CDR3 contains 13 residues. In DNA, the CDR3 is TGCAGCGTAATTTCGTCTGGGGCCAACGTCCTGACTTTC. The encoded protein is CSVISSGANVLTF.

This chain uses TRBV7-9 with TRBJ2-7, with 9 bases fitting TRBD1. In germline, CDR1 is SEHNR, CDR2 FQNEAQ (reference sequence). The V segment lost 3 bases and the J segment 5 bases; nucleotides outside the gene matches: 5. CDR3 length equals 14 residues. In nucleotides, the CDR3 is TGTGCCAGCAGCTTCGGACAGGGGCTCGACGAGCAGTACTTC. Amino acids: CASSFGQGLDEQYF.

This clone was detected a few times. V is TRBV7-9 and J is TRBJ1-3; D gene unclear. The CDR3 contains 15 residues. Deletions cut 4 bases from V and 4 bases from J, with 14 bases between. CDR1 SEHNR and CDR2 FQNEAQ come from the germline V gene (reference sequence). The CDR3 nucleotides read TGTGCCAGCAGCTCGGGCGGACTGGGAGGAAACACCATATATTTT. Translation gives CASSSGGLGGNTIYF.

The chain uses TRBV10-3 and TRBJ2-7; D is unresolved. The V gene lost 3 bases and the J gene lost 5 bases, with 17 bases spanning the gap. Germline lookup yields CDR1 ENHRY and CDR2 SYGVKD. CDR3 length equals 15 residues. CDR3 nucleotide sequence: TGTGCCATCAGTGAATCAGGTACTCTCCCCCACGAGCAGTACTTC. Translation gives CAISESGTLPHEQYF.

The rearrangement uses TRBV5-1 and TRBJ2-4; 9 nucleotides line up with TRBD2. This CDR3 is 14 amino acids long. V lost 0 bases, J lost 5 bases, and 0 bases stayed unmatched. The germline V gene encodes CDR1 SGHRS and CDR2 YFSETQ. CDR3: CASSLGLAENIQYF. CDR3 nucleotides: TGCGCCAGCAGCTTGGGACTAGCGGAAAACATTCAGTACTTC.

The chain has TRBV5-6 and TRBJ2-7; TRBD1 agrees at 7 bases. Germline-derived CDR1 and CDR2 are SGHDT and YYEEEE. The CDR3 covers 14 residues. Trimming took 5 bases from V and 6 from J; bases not matched to a gene: 11. The CDR3 DNA is TGTGCCAGCAGATTTGACAGGGTCTCCCGCGAGCAGTACTTC. Protein: CASRFDRVSREQYF.

This sequence joins TRBV7-9 and TRBJ1-2; D is uncertain. Germline-derived CDR1 and CDR2 are SEHNR and FQNEAQ (reference sequence). The CDR3 extends over 12 amino acids. The V gene lost 1 base and the J gene lost 4 bases, with 4 bases spanning the gap. The CDR3 bases are TGTGCCAGCAGCTTAGGCAGCTATGGCTACACCTTC. It yields the protein CASSLGSYGYTF.

This clone turned up a few times. The V and J genes are TRBV7-9 and TRBJ1-3; perhaps TRBD1 as D (6 bases). The CDR3 totals 13 residues. Per the germline V gene, CDR1 is SEHNR and CDR2 is FQNEAQ (reference sequence). Trimming pared 5 bases from V and 8 bases from J, leaving 13 bases between. The DNA of the CDR3 is TGTGCCAGCAGCAAACAGGGTGGGGACACCATATATTTT. It specifies CASSKQGGDTIYF.